The rows below give T cell receptor beta chains drawn from one sample of a study of early T cells in non-severe SARS-CoV-2 infection. TCRdb passed the 5' RACE reads through MiXCR, listing each CDR3 protein once. Counted here are about 54,000 distinct CDR3 sequences, about 7.1% occurring once; the ten biggest clones make up 5.5% to 7.5%. The source material was whole blood, sampled at baseline. All receptors come from an adult who was a healthcare worker with PCR-confirmed SARS-CoV-2 infection or an uninfected control (not recorded which). CDR3s include the opening cysteine and the closing phenylalanine or tryptophan. D genes are given only for firm matches. Expanded clones get a size class; other rows say once, few or many, or leave the size out.

13	TRBV29-1	TRBD1	TRBJ2-1	NA	CSVDSDRDNEQFF	TGCAGCGTTGACTCGGACAGGGACAATGAGCAGTTCTTC
12	TRBV20-1	NA	TRBJ1-2	NA	CRPISGTKGDTF	TGCAGACCCATCTCCGGGACAAAGGGGGACACCTTC
13	TRBV13	TRBD1	TRBJ1-6	NA	CASSQGGFSPLHF	TGTGCCAGCAGCCAGGGGGGGTTCTCACCCCTCCACTTT
14	TRBV3-1	NA	TRBJ1-2	many	CASSHRQFNYGYTF	TGTGCCAGCAGCCACCGACAGTTTAACTATGGCTACACCTTC
13	TRBV4-3	NA	TRBJ2-5	NA	CASSQELEETQYF	TGCGCCAGCAGCCAAGAGTTAGAAGAGACCCAGTACTTC
13	TRBV7-2	NA	TRBJ2-7	few	CASSSPYSYEQYF	TGTGCCAGCAGCTCCCCGTACAGTTACGAGCAGTACTTC
16	TRBV3-1	NA	TRBJ1-1	few	CASSQDQRRANTEAFF	TGTGCCAGCAGCCAAGATCAGCGGAGGGCCAACACTGAAGCTTTCTTT
17	TRBV10-3	TRBD1	TRBJ2-7	NA	CAISELGTGANSYEQYF	TGTGCCATCAGTGAGCTGGGGACAGGCGCAAACTCCTACGAGCAGTACTTC
14	TRBV6-6	TRBD1	TRBJ1-1	NA	CATRQGEPNTEAFF	TGTGCCACTCGGCAGGGGGAACCGAACACTGAAGCTTTCTTT
13	TRBV14	NA	TRBJ1-6	NA	CASSATEFSPLHF	TGTGCCAGCAGCGCTACGGAGTTTTCACCCCTCCACTTT
13	TRBV7-3	NA	TRBJ2-3	few	CASSPRRADTQYF	TGTGCCAGCAGCCCCCGTAGGGCAGATACGCAGTATTTT
16	TRBV12-3/TRBV12-4	NA	TRBJ2-1	many	CASSPIIVGGPGEQFF	TGTGCCAGCAGCCCGATCATTGTCGGGGGGCCGGGTGAGCAGTTCTTC
14	TRBV27	TRBD1	TRBJ2-2	NA	CASCRDRLFGELFF	TGTGCCAGCTGCCGGGACAGGCTCTTCGGGGAGCTGTTTTTT
14	TRBV20-1	NA	TRBJ2-4	many	CSARVTGAKNIQYF	TGCAGTGCTAGAGTTACAGGGGCCAAAAACATTCAGTACTTC
16	TRBV10-3	NA	TRBJ2-2	many	CAISELQGLDTGELFF	TGTGCCATCAGTGAGTTGCAGGGGCTTGACACCGGGGAGCTGTTTTTT
13	TRBV29-1	TRBD1	TRBJ1-1	NA	CSVGRQGGTEAFF	TGCAGCGTTGGCCGACAGGGAGGGACTGAAGCTTTCTTT
15	TRBV7-2	NA	TRBJ2-3	many	CASSPVGGRTDTQYF	TGTGCCAGCAGCCCAGTGGGGGGCCGCACAGATACGCAGTATTTT